Below are 32 T cell receptor beta chains sequenced from a single sample in a study of vaccination and CD4 T cells after COVID-19. These receptors have no identified antigens. The Oncomine TCR Beta short-read assay was applied to DNA of cultured CD4+ T cells. It was cultured CD4+ T cells from which genomic DNA was extracted. Each CDR3 protein is one row after TCRdb ran MiXCR on the PCR reads. The sample consists of over 7,000 distinct CDR3 sequences, about two fifths of them appearing once. Sample treatment: approximately 9-day PBMC culture with coronavirus spike peptide pools or control peptides (ViraFEST assay). According to the study, CD4+ T cells from the unexposed donor were gathered ahead of the COVID-19 pandemic (2011-2018). The sequenced material came from CD4+ T cells from blood, cultured in vitro. The receptor set was obtained from a human donor in good health.

This clonotype was recorded a few times. The chain couples TRBV7-9 to TRBJ1-3, with a weak D call TRBD1 (5 bases). Germline assignment: CDR1 SEHNR and CDR2 FQNEAQ (reference sequence). The length of the CDR3 is 14 residues. The V end lost 3 bases, the J end lost 1 base, and 7 bases lay between the germline ends. CDR3 coding DNA: TGTGCCAGCAGCTTTCAGGGATCTGGAAACACCATATATTTT. As protein: CASSFQGSGNTIYF. Full variable domain (remainder filled in from reference TRBV7-9 and TRBJ1-3): DTGVSQNPRHKITKRGQNVTFRCDPISEHNRLYWYRQTLGQGPEFLTYFQNEAQLEKSRLLSDRFSAERPKGSFSTLEIQRTEQGDSAMYLCASSFQGSGNTIYFGEGSWLTVV.

This clonotype has more than one count but fewer than ten. The chain uses TRBV7-2 and TRBJ2-7; TRBD2 aligns across 15 bases. This CDR3 comprises 14 residues. The V gene's germline CDR1 is SGHTA and CDR2 FQGNSA. V gave up 5 bases and J gave up 6 bases; unmatched junction bases: 2. DNA of the CDR3: TGTGCCAGCAGCAGGACTAGCGGGAGGGGCGAGCAGTACTTC. It yields the protein CASSRTSGRGEQYF.

The chain employs TRBV20-1 and TRBJ1-4, with D possibly TRBD1 on 6 matching bases. Trimming took 0 bases from V and 7 from J, leaving 18 bases between them. The CDR3 loop spans 16 amino acids. In germline, CDR1 is DFQATT, CDR2 SNEGSKA (reference sequence). In nucleotides, the CDR3 is TGCAGTGCTAGAGATAGGGAAACAGGGTTAACTGAAAAACTGTTTTTT. It codes for CSARDRETGLTEKLFF.

This chain links TRBV20-1 with TRBJ2-2, with unresolved D. The germline V gene has CDR1 DFQATT and CDR2 SNEGSKA (reference sequence). V was cut by 0 bases and J by 1 base, with 12 bases left in between. The CDR3 has 16 amino acids. The CDR3 sequence: CSARDLDQGNTGELFF. The CDR3 nucleotides are TGCAGTGCTAGAGATTTAGACCAAGGGAACACCGGGGAGCTGTTTTTT.

The chain combines TRBV7-9 with TRBJ2-1; D remains unclear. The germline V gene has CDR1 SEHNR and CDR2 FQNEAQ (reference sequence). This CDR3 contains 12 residues. With 1 base removed from V and 6 bases from J, the gap between germline ends came to 4 bases. The CDR3 loop reads CASSLGVNEQFF. Written as DNA, the CDR3 is TGTGCCAGCAGCTTAGGGGTCAATGAGCAGTTCTTC.

The chain couples TRBV19 to TRBJ2-5; TRBD2 aligns across 9 bases. V lost 4 bases and J lost 1; bases outside the gene matches: 10. This CDR3 has 17 amino acids. Germline CDR1 is LNHDA and CDR2 is SQIVND (reference sequence). The CDR3 region is CASSNRNSGRPQETQYF. The CDR3 nucleotides read TGTGCCAGTAGTAACCGAAATAGCGGGAGACCCCAAGAGACCCAGTACTTC.

The rearrangement joins TRBV2 to TRBJ2-7; 10 bases line up with TRBD1. Germline CDR1 SNHLY, CDR2 FYNNEI. J gave up 4 bases and V 7 bases, and 16 bases lay outside the gene matches. The CDR3 spans 17 residues. The CDR3 coding sequence is TGTGCCAGCATCCACGACCAAGGGACAGGGGACGGGTACGAGCAGTACTTC. Translated, it gives CASIHDQGTGDGYEQYF.

This clonotype was detected only a few times. CDR3 sequence (DNA): TGTGCCAGCAGTTCGCCTGGGACTAGCGGGGCCTCATCTCTTTACGAGCAGTACTTC. Residues: CASSSPGTSGASSLYEQYF. The chain recombines TRBV27 with TRBJ2-7, with 13 bases lining up with TRBD2. Germline CDR1 is MNHEY and CDR2 is SMNVEV (reference sequence). The CDR3 runs to 19 residues. After removal of 4 bases from V and 4 bases from J, the junction contained 16 bases not matched to a gene.

The chain joins TRBV28 to TRBJ1-5; possibly TRBD1 for D (5 bases). Germline CDR1 reads MDHEN; CDR2 reads SYDVKM. Trimming pared 3 bases from V and 1 base from J, leaving 10 bases between. This CDR3 has 15 amino acids. DNA for the CDR3: TGTGCCAGCAGTTTCAGGGTATTCAGCAATCAGCCCCAGCATTTT. This codes for CASSFRVFSNQPQHF.

This clonotype came up a few times. CDR3 in amino acids: CASSLDIGGLSSYEQYF. The CDR3 coding sequence is TGTGCCAGCAGCTTGGATATAGGGGGCCTCAGCTCCTACGAGCAGTACTTC. The chain carries TRBV5-4 and TRBJ2-7, with 7 bases that match TRBD1. CDR3 length equals 17 residues. CDR1 and CDR2 from the germline V gene are SGHNT and YYREEE (reference sequence). The junction had 9 bases not matched to a gene; V was cut back by 0 bases and J by 0 bases.

The rearrangement joins TRBV15 to TRBJ2-1; D is ambiguous. This CDR3 has 13 amino acids. Germline CDR1 reads LNHNV; CDR2 reads YYDKDF (reference sequence). Between the trimmed V and J ends, which lost 6 bases and 5 bases, there was a span of 11 bases. The CDR3 bases are TGTGCCACCAGAACGGATTATAACAATGAGCAGTTCTTC. It is translated as CATRTDYNNEQFF. Using reference TRBV15 and TRBJ2-1 for the parts outside the CDR3, the full variable domain is DAMVIQNPRYQVTQFGKPVTLSCSQTLNHNVMYWYQQKSSQAPKLLFHYYDKDFNNEADTPDNFQSRRPNTSFCFLDIRSPGLGDTAMYLCATRTDYNNEQFFGPGTRLTVL.

The V and J genes are TRBV27 and TRBJ1-2; TRBD1 agrees at 8 bases. This CDR3 region has 15 residues. V lost 6 bases to trimming and J lost 5 bases; unmatched junction nucleotides: 11. Germline V gene data show CDR1 as MNHEY and CDR2 as SMNVEV (reference sequence). The CDR3 loop reads CASSPGWDRIYGYTF. The CDR3, as DNA: TGTGCCAGCAGCCCAGGCTGGGACAGGATATATGGCTACACCTTC.

This clonotype was seen a few times. The chain is built from TRBV19 and TRBJ2-3; 9 positions agree with TRBD1. CDR1 and CDR2 (germline): LNHDA, SQIVND (reference sequence). The CDR3 extends over 15 amino acids. V lost 6 bases to trimming and J lost 1 base; unmatched junction nucleotides: 5. In DNA, the CDR3 is TGTGCCAGTAGCTTCAGGGACAGGGGCACAGATACGCAGTATTTT. Translated, it gives CASSFRDRGTDTQYF.

This sequence joins TRBV29-1 and TRBJ2-1; no definite D call. V was pared by 3 bases and J by 10 bases, with 4 bases between. The germline gives CDR1 SQVTM, CDR2 ANQGSEA. There are 9 residues in the CDR3. The CDR3 protein is CSVDDEQFF. Written as DNA, the CDR3 is TGCAGCGTTGATGACGAGCAGTTCTTC.

The V and J genes are TRBV7-2 and TRBJ1-1, with 7 bases lining up with TRBD1. This CDR3 comprises 15 residues. Trimming took 1 base from V and 1 from J; bases not matched to a gene: 3. Germline-derived CDR1 and CDR2 are SGHTA and FQGNSA. The CDR3 region is CASSLGDRRNTEAFF. The CDR3 nucleotides read TGTGCCAGCAGCTTAGGGGACAGAAGGAACACTGAAGCTTTCTTT.

This clonotype was counted a single time. The genes are TRBV18 and TRBJ2-7; tentatively, D is TRBD2 (6 bases). Trimming left V 6 bases short and J 2 bases short, with 20 bases between. Germline V gives CDR1 KGHSH, CDR2 LQKENI. The CDR3 is 16 residues long. CDR3 DNA sequence: TGTGCCAGCTCTTCAGCCCCCACTAGCCGAGCCTACGAGCAGTACTTC. Translation: CASSSAPTSRAYEQYF.

By share, this clonotype counts as large. The J gene is TRBJ2-3, the V gene TRBV27, with D possibly being TRBD2 (6 bases). The CDR3 contains 14 residues. Germline values: CDR1 MNHEY, CDR2 SMNVEV (reference sequence). Deletions cut 6 bases from V and 6 bases from J, with 16 bases between. The CDR3 is CASRRAGALDTQYF. CDR3 nucleotide sequence: TGTGCCAGCAGGAGAGCGGGTGCCCTGGATACGCAGTATTTT.

V gene TRBV6-5 combines with J gene TRBJ2-7; D not certain. The CDR3 contains 14 residues. The ends were cut back, 3 bases at V and 5 bases at J, with 14 bases in the middle. Germline-derived CDR1 and CDR2 are MNHEY and SVGAGI. For the CDR3, the DNA is TGTGCCAGCAGTTATGACCTGATGGTCCACGAGCAGTACTTC. The encoded protein is CASSYDLMVHEQYF.

The chain employs TRBV10-3 and TRBJ1-2; D is uncertain. Trimming pared 6 bases from V and 5 bases from J, leaving 16 bases between. Germline CDR1 and CDR2: ENHRY and SYGVKD. CDR3 length: 14 residues. CDR3 region: CAISSETILYGYTF. The DNA for the CDR3 is TGTGCCATCAGCAGCGAAACGATTTTATATGGCTACACCTTC.

The V and J genes are TRBV20-1 and TRBJ2-7; 10 bases fit TRBD2. The ends lost 0 bases at V and 3 bases at J; junction bases unmatched: 5. The CDR3 consists of 15 residues. The germline V gene has CDR1 DFQATT and CDR2 SNEGSKA (reference sequence). Written as DNA, the CDR3 is TGCAGTGCTAGAGACTCCGGGACTAGCGACTACGAGCAGTACTTC. It specifies CSARDSGTSDYEQYF.

The genes are TRBV27 and TRBJ2-6; TRBD1 aligns across 7 bases. Per the germline V gene, CDR1 is MNHEY and CDR2 is SMNVEV (reference sequence). The CDR3 contains 16 residues. Trimming removed 6 bases from V and 7 bases from J; junction bases left unmatched: 12. CDR3 region: CASRERQGSIANVLTF. The DNA of the CDR3 is TGTGCCAGCAGGGAAAGACAGGGTTCCATTGCCAACGTCCTGACTTTC. The full variable domain, in which reference TRBV27 and TRBJ2-6 provide the parts outside the CDR3, is EAQVTQNPRYLITVTGKKLTVTCSQNMNHEYMSWYRQDPGLGLRQIYYSMNVEVTDKGDVPEGYKVSRKEKRNFPLILESPSPNQTSLYFCASRERQGSIANVLTFGAGSRLTVL.

This clonotype showed up just a few times. This sequence joins TRBV20-1 and TRBJ1-5; D gene uncertain. V lost 6 bases and J lost 2, with 14 bases in between. Germline lookup yields CDR1 DFQATT and CDR2 SNEGSKA (reference sequence). This CDR3 region has 14 residues. The CDR3 loop reads CSARAGIGNQPQHF. The CDR3 DNA reads as TGCAGTGCACGAGCGGGGATTGGCAATCAGCCCCAGCATTTT.

This clonotype was observed a handful of times. The chain links TRBV24-1 to TRBJ2-7, with 10 bases fitting TRBD2. This CDR3 comprises 15 residues. Germline CDR1 reads KGHDR; CDR2 reads SFDVKD. V gave up 2 bases and J gave up 3 bases; unmatched junction bases: 3. CDR3 DNA: TGTGCCACCAGTGATTCCTGGACTAGCGGCTACGAGCAGTACTTC. It is translated as CATSDSWTSGYEQYF.

This chain connects TRBV28 to TRBJ1-5; tentatively, D is TRBD1 (5 bases). Per the germline V gene, CDR1 is MDHEN and CDR2 is SYDVKM. Trimming took 5 bases from V and 2 from J, leaving 16 bases between them. The CDR3 is 16 amino acids. CDR3 amino acids: CASSLGEGRGNQPQHF. In DNA form, the CDR3 reads TGTGCCAGCAGTCTCGGGGAGGGGAGGGGCAATCAGCCCCAGCATTTT.

The gene calls are TRBV20-1 and TRBJ2-7; no definite D call. Trimming removed 5 bases from V and 6 bases from J, with 11 bases in between. The CDR3 extends over 11 amino acids. The germline V gene encodes CDR1 DFQATT and CDR2 SNEGSKA (reference sequence). The CDR3 is CSARILIEQYF. CDR3 in DNA: TGCAGTGCTCGAATATTGATCGAGCAGTACTTC.

This chain links TRBV7-2 with TRBJ1-6; D is ambiguous. Germline V gives CDR1 SGHTA, CDR2 FQGNSA. The length of the CDR3 is 13 residues. Trimming took off 4 bases at V and 7 bases at J, with 8 bases between the two ends. The CDR3 reads CASSSSWNSPLHF. The CDR3 DNA sequence: TGTGCCAGCAGCTCGAGTTGGAATTCACCCCTCCACTTT.

The chain employs TRBV4-2 and TRBJ2-2; possibly TRBD2 for D (5 bases). The length of the CDR3 is 16 residues. V was trimmed by 0 bases and J by 5 bases, leaving 13 bases between them. Germline CDR1 is LGHNA and CDR2 is YNFKEQ. CDR3 in DNA: TGTGCCAGCAGCCAAGATATCGCTAGCCGTACCGGGGAGCTGTTTTTT. Protein: CASSQDIASRTGELFF.

The V gene is TRBV20-1, the J gene TRBJ1-2, with 7 positions matching TRBD1. The germline V gene encodes CDR1 DFQATT and CDR2 SNEGSKA (reference sequence). This CDR3 is 13 amino acids long. Trimming at V came to 0 bases and at J to 7 bases, leaving 5 bases not matched to a gene. CDR3 residues: CSARDRGESGYTF. The DNA of the CDR3 is TGCAGTGCTAGAGACAGGGGGGAGAGTGGCTACACCTTC.

The chain recombines TRBV20-1 with TRBJ1-1; perhaps TRBD1 as D (6 bases). Trimming removed 2 bases from V and 5 bases from J, with 15 bases in between. Looked up from germline, CDR1 is DFQATT and CDR2 is SNEGSKA (reference sequence). This CDR3 is 14 amino acids long. DNA of the CDR3: TGCAGTGCTAGACCAAATTTCAGGGGTACTGAAGCTTTCTTT. It translates to CSARPNFRGTEAFF.

This clonotype showed up just a few times. This chain joins TRBV20-1 and TRBJ1-6; D is uncertain. This CDR3 has 14 amino acids. CDR1 is DFQATT, CDR2 SNEGSKA, per germline (reference sequence). Trimming took 3 bases from V and 4 from J, leaving 10 bases between them. For the CDR3, the DNA is TGCAGTGCTAGGACGGGATTATATAATTCACCCCTCCACTTT. Encoded protein: CSARTGLYNSPLHF.

V and J are TRBV18 and TRBJ2-5; no clear D. The ends were cut back, 3 bases at V and 3 bases at J, with 2 bases in the middle. The CDR3 covers 11 residues. Germline V gives CDR1 KGHSH, CDR2 LQKENI. CDR3 residues: CASSPKETQYF. CDR3 nucleotides: TGTGCCAGCTCACCCAAAGAGACCCAGTACTTC.

The gene calls are TRBV7-3 and TRBJ2-3; 9 bases are shared with TRBD1. The CDR3 runs 16 residues. J was trimmed by 3 bases and V by 4 bases; bases with no gene match: 8. The germline V gene has CDR1 SGHTA and CDR2 FQGTGA. The DNA of the CDR3 is TGTGCCAGCAGCTCTACCGGGACAGGGAGGACAGATACGCAGTATTTT. Its protein is CASSSTGTGRTDTQYF.